The sequence of this TCR beta chain was determined in a study of shared clonotypes between healthy human individuals. Nashville, Tennessee was home to all donors, each a Caucasian adult. Germline V CDR1 and CDR2: SGHRS, YFSETQ. The length of the CDR3 is 15 residues. With 3 bases removed from V and 0 bases from J, the gap between germline ends came to 10 bases. Note on this clone: The sample has other DNA sequences that encode this CDR3 too.

Deep-level assay runs were performed. Produced via immunoSEQ multiplex PCR; TCRdb's table is partial and in-frame only. This table has millions of clones, around 94% appearing once. The chain recombines TRBV5-1 with TRBJ1-3; D possibly corresponds to TRBD1 (5 bases). The sequenced sample consisted of naive CD4+ T cells sorted from blood. The subset denotes: CD45RA+ positively selected. The TCR was taken from a man in his late teens or twenties in good health. The CDR3 is CASSSGTSSGNTIYF. As DNA, the CDR3 is TGCGCCAGCAGCTCCGGGACCAGCTCTGGAAACACCATATATTTT.